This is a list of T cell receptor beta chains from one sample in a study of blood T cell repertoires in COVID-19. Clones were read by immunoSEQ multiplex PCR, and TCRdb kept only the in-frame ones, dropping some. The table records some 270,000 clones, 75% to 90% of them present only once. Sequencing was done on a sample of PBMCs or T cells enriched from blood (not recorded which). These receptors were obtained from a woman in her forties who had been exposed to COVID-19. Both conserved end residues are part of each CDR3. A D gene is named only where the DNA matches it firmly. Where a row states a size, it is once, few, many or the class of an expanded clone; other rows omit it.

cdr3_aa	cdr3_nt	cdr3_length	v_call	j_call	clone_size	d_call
CASRWTSGGGNTGELFF	TGTGCCAGTAGGTGGACTAGCGGGGGGGGTAACACCGGGGAGCTGTTTTTT	17	TRBV19	TRBJ2-2	.	TRBD2
CASSVRDMIDTQYF	TGTGCCAGCAGTGTCAGGGACATGATAGATACGCAGTATTTT	14	TRBV25-1	TRBJ2-3	.	.
CAWSVTGQETQYF	TGTGCCTGGAGTGTGACAGGGCAAGAGACCCAGTACTTC	13	TRBV30	TRBJ2-5	.	TRBD1
CASDRGSSYQPQHF	TGTGCCAGCGATAGGGGGTCTTCGTATCAGCCCCAGCATTTT	14	TRBV28	TRBJ1-5	.	.
CASRYVRGTGFKETQYF	TGTGCAAGTCGCTACGTTAGGGGAACAGGATTTAAAGAGACCCAGTACTTC	17	TRBV12-2	TRBJ2-5	.	.
CASSNDNGGNQPQHF	TGTGCCAGCTCCAACGACAACGGGGGCAATCAGCCCCAGCATTTT	15	TRBV19	TRBJ1-5	.	.
CASTSGGPYQETQYF	TGTGCCAGTACTAGCGGGGGGCCCTACCAAGAGACCCAGTACTTC	15	TRBV6-5	TRBJ2-5	.	TRBD2
CASSYPDWRGTYEQYF	TGTGCCAGCAGTTACCCCGATTGGAGAGGAACCTACGAGCAGTACTTC	16	TRBV6-2/TRBV6-3	TRBJ2-7	.	.
CASSLQQGGTFYGYTF	TGTGCCAGCTCACTTCAACAGGGGGGCACTTTCTATGGCTACACCTTC	16	TRBV18	TRBJ1-2	.	TRBD1
CASGLETGLYGYTF	TGTGCTAGTGGTTTGGAAACAGGGCTCTATGGCTACACCTTC	14	TRBV12-5	TRBJ1-2	.	.
CASSLVGASSYNEQFF	TGTGCCAGCAGTTTAGTTGGGGCGAGCTCCTACAATGAGCAGTTCTTC	16	TRBV27	TRBJ2-1	.	.
CASSQPRDTQYF	TGTGCCAGCAGCCAACCCCGAGATACGCAGTATTTT	12	TRBV3-1/TRBV3-2	TRBJ2-3	.	.
CASSTHSGYGYTF	TGTGCCAGCAGTACCCACAGTGGCTATGGCTACACCTTC	13	TRBV27	TRBJ1-2	.	.
CASRSLTGGTEAFF	TGTGCCAGCAGATCGCTGACAGGGGGTACTGAAGCTTTCTTT	14	TRBV28	TRBJ1-1	.	TRBD1
CAWSLGYTQYF	TGTGCCTGGAGCCTAGGATATACGCAGTATTTT	11	TRBV30	TRBJ2-3	.	.
CSVLGTGSYEQYF	TGCAGCGTCCTTGGGACAGGGTCCTACGAGCAGTACTTC	13	TRBV29-1	TRBJ2-7	.	TRBD1
CASSSVVEGEQYF	TGCGCCAGCAGCTCCGTGGTAGAGGGCGAGCAGTACTTC	13	TRBV5-1	TRBJ2-7	once	.
CATSDVQGTFTGELFF	TGTGCCACCAGTGATGTGCAGGGAACCTTCACCGGGGAGCTGTTTTTT	16	TRBV24-1	TRBJ2-2	.	.
CASSQVAGEAEFF	TGTGCCAGCAGCCAAGTTGCGGGGGAGGCCGAGTTCTTC	13	TRBV14	TRBJ2-1	.	TRBD2
CASSLAGGQPQHF	TGTGCCAGCAGCTTAGCCGGAGGTCAGCCCCAGCATTTT	13	TRBV7-9	TRBJ1-5	.	.
CASSLRDIYSGANVLTF	TGTGCCAGCAGCTTACGGGACATCTACTCTGGGGCCAACGTCCTGACTTTC	17	TRBV7-3	TRBJ2-6	.	.
CASSILQLGTGGRNEQFF	TGTGCCAGTAGTATCCTACAACTAGGGACAGGGGGAAGAAATGAGCAGTTCTTC	18	TRBV19	TRBJ2-1	.	TRBD1
CAWSVRASRPEREQYF	TGTGCCTGGAGTGTAAGGGCTAGCCGGCCCGAGAGGGAGCAGTACTTC	16	TRBV30	TRBJ2-7	.	.
CASSPGSTARGGYTF	TGTGCCAGCAGCCCAGGGTCGACAGCGCGAGGTGGCTACACCTTC	15	TRBV3-1/TRBV3-2	TRBJ1-2	.	.
CASSLAPGERDGYTF	TGTGCCAGCAGCTTAGCGCCGGGGGAGAGAGATGGCTACACCTTC	15	TRBV7-2	TRBJ1-2	.	.
CASTLGARVGIDLETQYF	TGTGCCAGCACTCTAGGGGCAAGGGTTGGGATCGATCTGGAGACCCAGTACTTC	18	TRBV11-3	TRBJ2-5	.	.
CASSPRGGDYGYTF	TGTGCCAGCAGCCCCCGGGGGGGCGACTATGGCTACACCTTC	14	TRBV5-4	TRBJ1-2	.	.
CASSQSSGRRETQYF	TGCGCCAGCAGCCAATCAAGCGGGAGACGAGAGACCCAGTACTTC	15	TRBV4-3	TRBJ2-5	.	TRBD2
CASSSSGGNQPQHF	TGTGCCAGCAGTTCATCAGGGGGCAATCAGCCCCAGCATTTT	14	TRBV2	TRBJ1-5	.	.
CASSKLGGLLPDTQYF	TGTGCCAGCAGCAAATTGGGAGGCCTACTGCCAGATACGCAGTATTTT	16	TRBV7-9	TRBJ2-3	once	.
CASSSAAGRTEAFF	TGTGCCAGCAGCTCCGCGGCAGGGCGAACTGAAGCTTTCTTT	14	TRBV7-9	TRBJ1-1	.	.
CASSLRTGSTDTQYF	TGTGCCAGCAGCCTCAGGACAGGTAGCACAGATACGCAGTATTTT	15	TRBV6-4	TRBJ2-3	.	TRBD1
CSVTSGSSYNEQFF	TGCAGCGTTACTAGCGGGAGCTCCTACAATGAGCAGTTCTTC	14	TRBV29-1	TRBJ2-1	.	TRBD2
CASGGSGEKLFF	TGTGCCAGCGGAGGGTCAGGTGAAAAACTGTTTTTT	12	TRBV12-3/TRBV12-4	TRBJ1-4	.	.
CASSHAGFPSGQPQHF	TGTGCCAGCAGTCACGCGGGATTTCCATCGGGTCAGCCCCAGCATTTT	16	TRBV27	TRBJ1-5	.	.
CAISEGGQANYGYTF	TGTGCCATCAGTGAGGGTGGGCAGGCCAACTATGGCTACACCTTC	15	TRBV10-3	TRBJ1-2	.	.
CARSSQGGWTEAFF	TGTGCCAGAAGCTCACAGGGTGGGTGGACTGAAGCTTTCTTT	14	TRBV5-3	TRBJ1-1	few	.
CASIGREAYEQYF	TGTGCCAGCATTGGTAGAGAAGCCTACGAGCAGTACTTC	13	TRBV25-1	TRBJ2-7	.	.
CASSLSAGGAFF	TGTGCCAGCAGCTTATCAGCAGGGGGAGCTTTCTTT	12	TRBV7-9	TRBJ1-1	.	TRBD1
CSVSDWAGANVLTF	TGCAGCGTTTCGGACTGGGCTGGGGCCAACGTCCTGACTTTC	14	TRBV29-1	TRBJ2-6	.	.
CASRTLSVQPQHF	TGTGCCAGCCGAACCTTATCGGTTCAGCCCCAGCATTTT	13	TRBV28	TRBJ1-5	.	.
CASSQYAGSTDTQYF	TGTGCCAGCAGCCAATACGCGGGAAGCACAGATACGCAGTATTTT	15	TRBV3-1/TRBV3-2	TRBJ2-3	.	.
CASSLRPGINPEAFF	TGTGCCAGCAGTTTAAGGCCAGGGATAAATCCTGAAGCTTTCTTT	15	TRBV27	TRBJ1-1	.	.
CASSQDLTGARNSPLHF	TGTGCCAGCAGCCAAGATCTGACAGGGGCTCGTAATTCACCCCTCCACTTT	17	TRBV4-2	TRBJ1-6	.	TRBD1